The present T cell receptor (beta chain) was sequenced within a study of PD-L1 blockade in urothelial cancer. CDR3 length: 14 amino acids. Trimming took 6 bases from V and 3 from J, leaving 14 bases between them. The germline CDR1 and CDR2 sequences are MNHNY and SVGAGI (reference sequence). Regarding this clone: Its antigen is still unknown.

General study results and limits: Tumor-linked clones in blood grew more by 3 weeks in durable-benefit patients.

Data came from immunoSEQ multiplex PCR; TCRdb stores just in-frame clones and leaves some out. Of about 71,000 clones detected, roughly nine tenths appear once; the ten largest clones hold around 3.5%. The chain joins TRBV6-6 to TRBJ1-2; no firm D call. The sequences come from PBMCs, collected around atezolizumab (anti-PD-L1) treatment. This clonotype originated in a man aged 55 to 70 with urothelial cancer. The chain's CDR3 is CASSQPAVYYGYTF. In DNA form, the CDR3 reads TGTGCCAGCAGCCAACCGGCGGTGTACTATGGCTACACCTTC.